This T cell receptor beta chain derives from a study of control samples from healthy donors and cancer patients. Assay: immunoSEQ multiplex PCR; the TCRdb copy retains only in-frame clones and omits some. The table shows more than 95,000 clones, with 83% occurring only once. This CDR3 is 12 amino acids long. V was cut by 5 bases and J by 11 bases, with 15 bases left in between. Germline lookup yields CDR1 MNHEY and CDR2 SMNVEV (reference sequence). Sequenced input: blood. The receptor's source is a woman in her forties or fifties in good health. The rearrangement uses TRBV27 and TRBJ1-1, with D unresolved. Here the CDR3 DNA reads TGTGCCAGCAGTACCCGACCCGGGTGGGCTTTCTTT. The encoded protein is CASSTRPGWAFF.